This T cell receptor (beta chain) was recovered during a study of graft-versus-host responses after intestinal transplantation. Overall study context: Multivisceral, liver-intestinal, or isolated intestinal transplants were given to recipients. All recipients got anti-thymocyte globulin induction, then tacrolimus and steroids for approximately 3 years.

Intraepithelial and lamina propria lymphocytes were released after the graft tissue was processed. Sequencing was performed with immunoSEQ multiplex PCR; in TCRdb, only in-frame clones are kept and a portion is missing. Of 15,000 to 20,000 clones listed, roughly 78% are singletons. With respect to this clone: Its cognate antigen is unknown.

CDR1 and CDR2 (germline): SGHRS, YFSETQ. The CDR3 covers 15 residues. The V and J ends lost 2 bases and 3 bases, in that order; junction bases with no gene match: 5. Findings of the study overall: An association linked early post-transplant HvG declines with peak circulating GvH clone levels.

Sequenced material: ileum tissue, taken around 20 days after intestinal transplant. The receptor comes from a human patient who received an intestinal transplant, so some T cells may come from the graft donor. The V gene is TRBV5-1, the J gene TRBJ2-7; 10 bases match TRBD2. The CDR3 bases are TGCGCCAGCAGCTTTAGAGCGGGAGGGTTCTACGAGCAGTACTTC. Translation: CASSFRAGGFYEQYF.